Sequencing of this T cell receptor (beta chain) was carried out in a study of blood T cell repertoires in COVID-19. Study-wide context: The United States, Italy and Spain provided the acute and convalescent COVID-19 samples. The analysed material was cDNA or gDNA that came from T cells, B-cell-depleted T cells, or PBMCs.

Trimming removed 0 bases from V and 6 bases from J; junction bases left unmatched: 9. Germline V lookup: CDR1 MGHRA, CDR2 YSYEKL. The CDR3 is made up of 18 amino acids. Seattle patient enrollment occurred during active infection, with longitudinal follow-up thereafter. Profiled with immunoSEQ multiplex PCR; TCRdb holds only in-frame clones, not every one. The sample records some 180,000 clones, over 80% being singletons. The V call is TRBV4-1, the J call TRBJ2-3; 13 bases are a match to TRBD2. The sequencing sample was made of peripheral blood. The TCR comes from a middle-aged woman with COVID-19, enrolled during active disease. CDR3 in amino acids: CASSQDPGTSGDLDTQYF. CDR3 DNA sequence: TGCGCCAGCAGCCAAGATCCTGGGACTAGCGGGGATTTGGATACGCAGTATTTT.